The count of the clone carrying this TCR beta chain is one. This CDR3 contains 13 residues. V was trimmed by 7 bases and J by 0 bases, leaving 9 bases between them. The germline V gene has CDR1 LNHDA and CDR2 SQIVND (reference sequence). This sample is drawn from a study of OX40 agonist ivuxolimab in advanced cancers. In the study overall: Dose-escalation patients had hepatocellular carcinoma, melanoma, renal cell or head and neck cancer.

Sequencing was performed with immunoSEQ multiplex PCR; in TCRdb, only in-frame clones are kept and a portion is missing. This sample has 78,000 or so clones, with roughly 92% found just once. This specimen consisted of CD4+ or CD8+ T cells sorted from blood, obtained in a trial of the OX40 agonist ivuxolimab. This chain links TRBV19 with TRBJ1-1; no clear D. The TCR was taken from an adult with an advanced solid tumor such as melanoma, head and neck, liver or kidney cancer. The chain's CDR3 is CASTLLMNTEAFF. CDR3 bases: TGTGCCAGTACCCTTCTCATGAACACTGAAGCTTTCTTT.